This entry describes one TCR beta chain. Germline CDR1 and CDR2: MDHEN and SYDVKM. V lost 2 bases to trimming and J lost 12 bases, with 13 bases between them. This CDR3 is 12 amino acids long. TCRdb redid the calling of the 5' RACE reads with MiXCR, one entry per CDR3 protein. The repertoire includes some 350,000 distinct CDR3 sequences, roughly 4.3% of them detected once, and around 25% sits in the top ten. This sample was included in a study of T cells after yellow fever vaccination. Study as a whole: The SMART-Seq v4 Ultra Low Input method served to prepare the low-cell-number fractions.

The source of this sequence is a man in his late teens or twenties who received the YFV17D yellow fever vaccine. The material was PBMCs, obtained 5 days after the yellow fever booster vaccination. J is TRBJ1-2 and V is TRBV28, with D perhaps matching TRBD1 (5 bases). For the CDR3, the DNA is TGTGCCAGCAGTTTAGTATCAGGGCAGCACACCTTC. It specifies CASSLVSGQHTF.